A selection of T cell receptor beta chains follows, all from one sample in a study of CD8+CD57+ T cells in acquired aplastic anemia. TCRdb reprocessed the reads via MiXCR and lists one record per CDR3 protein. The sample carries 150,000 or so distinct CDR3 sequences, roughly 43% recorded once. The sequenced sample was sorted CD4+, CD8+, or CD8+CD57+ T cells (not recorded which) from PBMCs. The source of these receptors is a human donor with aplastic anemia. The CDR3 runs from the conserved cysteine through the conserved F or W. The D gene is left open where the match is weak. Clone size is stated in some rows and not others, as once, few, many or a class when expanded.

clone_size d_call j_call v_call cdr3_nt cdr3_aa
. TRBD2 TRBJ2-1 TRBV5-1 TGCACCAGCAGCTTGGGCTTGGCGGGGGGGCTTGATGAGCAGTTCTTC CTSSLGLAGGLDEQFF
few . TRBJ2-5 TRBV15 TGTGCCACCAGCAGAGATTTGGGCGGGGAGACCCAGTACTTC CATSRDLGGETQYF
. TRBD2 TRBJ2-5 TRBV7-8 TGTGCCAGCAGCTTGTACGGACTAGCGGGAGAGAAAGAGACCCAGTACTTC CASSLYGLAGEKETQYF
. . TRBJ1-2 TRBV18 TGTGCCAGCTCACTGGACAGCAGGCCTGGCTACACCTTC CASSLDSRPGYTF
many . TRBJ2-5 TRBV7-2 TGTGCCAGCAGCTCCCCAGGGTCCCGGAGGGAGACCCAGTACTTC CASSSPGSRRETQYF
. TRBD1 TRBJ2-5 TRBV10-3 TGTGCCATCAGGGCGACAGGGGGAGGGGAGACCCAGTACTTC CAIRATGGGETQYF
many . TRBJ1-3 TRBV6-1 TGTGCCATCCAGGTGGCCTCTGGAAACACCATATATTTT CAIQVASGNTIYF
many . TRBJ1-2 TRBV5-1 TGCGCCAGCAGCTTGGAGGAAGTCTATGGCTACACCTTC CASSLEEVYGYTF
. TRBD1 TRBJ1-2 TRBV10-2 TGCGCCAGCAGTCTACAGGGGGAGTCGTCGAATGGCTACACCTTC CASSLQGESSNGYTF
. . TRBJ1-1 TRBV7-9 TGTGCCAGCAGCTTTAGGGGGGCCCGCACTGAAGCTTTCTTT CASSFRGARTEAFF
many . TRBJ2-7 TRBV11-2 TGTGCCAGCAGCTTAGATAGACGGTCAGACGAGCAGTACTTC CASSLDRRSDEQYF
. . TRBJ1-1 TRBV19 TGTGCCAGTAGTATATATTACGGGGGGGACACTGAAGCTTTCTTT CASSIYYGGDTEAFF
many TRBD1 TRBJ2-7 TRBV6-1 TGTGCCAGCAGTGGGGACAGGGGGCCCTTCTACGAGCAGTACTTC CASSGDRGPFYEQYF
. TRBD2 TRBJ2-1 TRBV19 TGTGCCAGTAGTAGGGGACTAGCGGGGGGTCCGGTTAGGGAGCAGTTCTTC CASSRGLAGGPVREQFF